The 14 T cell receptor beta chains reported below all come from one sample, sequenced in a study of shared clonotypes between healthy human individuals. Data came from immunoSEQ multiplex PCR; TCRdb stores just in-frame clones and leaves some out. Of approximately 2.4 million clones listed, around 95% are singletons. The sequenced material came from naive CD4+ T cells sorted from blood. Subset indicated: CD45RA+ positively selected. The receptors here all came from a man aged 18 to 35 in good health.

The chain has TRBV19 and TRBJ2-7; tentatively, D is TRBD1 (5 bases). V was pared by 3 bases and J by 8 bases, with 11 bases between. Germline V CDR1 and CDR2: LNHDA, SQIVND (reference sequence). The CDR3 totals 12 residues. The CDR3 loop is CASSIDRFKQYF. The CDR3 nucleotides are TGTGCCAGTAGTATCGACAGATTTAAGCAGTACTTC.

The chain carries TRBV5-1 and TRBJ1-2, with D maybe TRBD1 (5 bases). The V gene lost 4 bases and the J gene lost 4 bases, with 11 bases spanning the gap. The CDR3 spans 13 residues. From germline, CDR1 is SGHRS and CDR2 YFSETQ. The CDR3 nucleotides read TGCGCCAGCAGCCTGACAGAGAGCTATGGCTACACCTTC. It yields the protein CASSLTESYGYTF.

This sequence joins TRBV4-3 and TRBJ1-6; D gene uncertain. Germline values: CDR1 LGHNA, CDR2 YSLEER. The V end lost 1 base, the J end lost 8 bases, and 9 bases lay between the germline ends. CDR3 length: 14 residues. For the CDR3, the DNA is TGCGCCAGCAGCCAAGGGACCAGAGATTCACCCCTCCACTTT. Residues: CASSQGTRDSPLHF.

CDR3 DNA sequence: TGTGCCATCAGGTCCGGTAGCGGGGGGCTGGTGGATGAGCAGTTCTTC. Translation gives CAIRSGSGGLVDEQFF. The chain employs TRBV10-3 and TRBJ2-1; 10 bases align to TRBD2. The ends lost 6 bases at V and 8 bases at J; junction bases unmatched: 13. This CDR3 is built from 16 residues. Germline assignment: CDR1 ENHRY and CDR2 SYGVKD.

This chain uses TRBV5-4 with TRBJ2-7, with 10 bases matching TRBD1. Trimming at V came to 4 bases and at J to 3 bases, leaving 4 bases not matched to a gene. The CDR3 consists of 14 residues. Germline values: CDR1 SGHNT, CDR2 YYREEE (reference sequence). The CDR3 is CASSRTGGLYEQYF. CDR3 DNA: TGTGCCAGCAGCAGGACAGGGGGTCTCTACGAGCAGTACTTC. The full variable domain, with the rest looked up from reference TRBV5-4 and TRBJ2-7, is ETGVTQSPTHLIKTRGQQVTLRCSSQSGHNTVSWYQQALGQGPQFIFQYYREEENGRGNFPPRFSGLQFPNYSSELNVNALELDDSALYLCASSRTGGLYEQYFGPGTRLTVT.

This chain uses TRBV15 with TRBJ2-2; a possible D gene is TRBD2 (6 bases). The V end lost 0 bases, the J end lost 4 bases, and 15 bases lay between the germline ends. CDR1 and CDR2 from the germline V gene are LNHNV and YYDKDF (reference sequence). This CDR3 comprises 17 residues. CDR3 loop: CATSRDRGGVGTGELFF. The CDR3 coding sequence is TGTGCCACCAGCAGAGATCGCGGAGGGGTTGGCACCGGGGAGCTGTTTTTT. The full variable domain, completed using reference TRBV15 and TRBJ2-2, is DAMVIQNPRYQVTQFGKPVTLSCSQTLNHNVMYWYQQKSSQAPKLLFHYYDKDFNNEADTPDNFQSRRPNTSFCFLDIRSPGLGDTAMYLCATSRDRGGVGTGELFFGEGSRLTVL.

The rearrangement links TRBV19 to TRBJ2-7; 11 bases agree with TRBD2. CDR3 length: 16 residues. Germline assignment: CDR1 LNHDA and CDR2 SQIVND (reference sequence). With V trimmed by 10 bases and J by 3 bases, 14 bases remained unmatched. CDR3 DNA sequence: TGTGCCACCTCTAGCGGGAGGTCCCTTCCAAACTACGAGCAGTACTTC. Its translation is CATSSGRSLPNYEQYF.

The chain joins TRBV15 to TRBJ2-7; the D is unclear. From germline, CDR1 is LNHNV and CDR2 YYDKDF (reference sequence). The V and J ends lost 5 bases and 8 bases respectively, with 13 bases between them. The length of the CDR3 is 12 residues. The CDR3 sequence: CATSEAGPQQYF. CDR3 nucleotide sequence: TGTGCCACCAGCGAGGCCGGACCCCAGCAGTACTTC.

The chain has TRBV6-1 and TRBJ1-5, with D hard to call. Germline-derived CDR1 and CDR2 are MNHNS and SASEGT. V lost 0 bases and J 11 bases, leaving 11 bases between the germline ends. The CDR3 consists of 13 residues. The CDR3 DNA sequence: TGTGCCAGCAGTGAAGCGATTGACCTGACCCAGCATTTT. The encoded protein is CASSEAIDLTQHF.

About this clone itself: Distinct nucleotide sequences in the sample also encode this CDR3. The gene calls are TRBV18 and TRBJ1-5; D is possibly TRBD1 (5 bases). CDR1 and CDR2 from the germline V gene are KGHSH and LQKENI. The V end lost 3 bases, the J end lost 2 bases, and 5 bases lay between the germline ends. The CDR3 has 13 residues. In nucleotides, the CDR3 is TGTGCCAGCTCACCGACAGGCAATCAGCCCCAGCATTTT. Its protein is CASSPTGNQPQHF.

The chain recombines TRBV4-1 with TRBJ1-4; TRBD1 agrees at 9 bases. Germline loops: CDR1 MGHRA, CDR2 YSYEKL. The CDR3 runs 20 residues. With V trimmed by 0 bases and J by 0 bases, 11 bases remained unmatched. The chain's CDR3 is CASSQDSGTGTFTTNEKLFF. The DNA for the CDR3 is TGCGCCAGCAGCCAAGATTCCGGGACAGGGACTTTTACAACTAATGAAAAACTGTTTTTT.

The chain recombines TRBV6-6 with TRBJ2-1; 7 positions agree with TRBD1. Looked up from germline, CDR1 is MNHNY and CDR2 is SVGAGI (reference sequence). The CDR3 is 14 amino acids. V lost 6 bases to trimming and J lost 8 bases; unmatched junction nucleotides: 10. CDR3 in amino acids: CASRAQGEWDEQFF. CDR3 DNA sequence: TGTGCCAGCAGAGCGCAGGGGGAGTGGGATGAGCAGTTCTTC.

The chain employs TRBV7-2 and TRBJ1-4, with no clear D. The CDR3 has 13 residues. The V end was cut by 6 bases, the J end by 8 bases, with 13 bases between. Germline values: CDR1 SGHTA, CDR2 FQGNSA. The CDR3 protein is CASRIGLGEKLFF. CDR3 DNA: TGTGCCAGCAGGATAGGGCTAGGGGAAAAACTGTTTTTT.

This clone was found once. The rearrangement joins TRBV5-1 to TRBJ2-1; TRBD2 matches 12 bases. The CDR3 has 15 amino acids. Germline trimming cut 5 bases from V and 4 bases from J; bases unmatched to any gene: 4. Germline CDR1 reads SGHRS; CDR2 reads YFSETQ. The CDR3 bases are TGCGCCAGCAGATCCGGGACTAGCGGGTACAATGAGCAGTTCTTC. Protein product: CASRSGTSGYNEQFF. Combining the CDR3 with reference TRBV5-1 and TRBJ2-1 gives the whole variable domain KAGVTQTPRYLIKTRGQQVTLSCSPISGHRSVSWYQQTPGQGLQFLFEYFSETQRNKGNFPGRFSGRQFSNSRSEMNVSTLELGDSALYLCASRSGTSGYNEQFFGPGTRLTVL.